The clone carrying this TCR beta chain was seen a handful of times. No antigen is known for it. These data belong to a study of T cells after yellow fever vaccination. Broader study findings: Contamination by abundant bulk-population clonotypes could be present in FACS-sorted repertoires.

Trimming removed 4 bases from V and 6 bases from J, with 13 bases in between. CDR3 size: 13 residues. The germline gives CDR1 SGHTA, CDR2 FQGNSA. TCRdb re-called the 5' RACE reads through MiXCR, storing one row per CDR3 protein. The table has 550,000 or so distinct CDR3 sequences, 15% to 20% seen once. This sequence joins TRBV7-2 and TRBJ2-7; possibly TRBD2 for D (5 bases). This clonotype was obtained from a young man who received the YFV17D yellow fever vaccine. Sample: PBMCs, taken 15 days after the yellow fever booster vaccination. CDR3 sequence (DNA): TGTGCCAGCAGCTCTACTAGGATCGGCGAGCAGTACTTC. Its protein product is CASSSTRIGEQYF.